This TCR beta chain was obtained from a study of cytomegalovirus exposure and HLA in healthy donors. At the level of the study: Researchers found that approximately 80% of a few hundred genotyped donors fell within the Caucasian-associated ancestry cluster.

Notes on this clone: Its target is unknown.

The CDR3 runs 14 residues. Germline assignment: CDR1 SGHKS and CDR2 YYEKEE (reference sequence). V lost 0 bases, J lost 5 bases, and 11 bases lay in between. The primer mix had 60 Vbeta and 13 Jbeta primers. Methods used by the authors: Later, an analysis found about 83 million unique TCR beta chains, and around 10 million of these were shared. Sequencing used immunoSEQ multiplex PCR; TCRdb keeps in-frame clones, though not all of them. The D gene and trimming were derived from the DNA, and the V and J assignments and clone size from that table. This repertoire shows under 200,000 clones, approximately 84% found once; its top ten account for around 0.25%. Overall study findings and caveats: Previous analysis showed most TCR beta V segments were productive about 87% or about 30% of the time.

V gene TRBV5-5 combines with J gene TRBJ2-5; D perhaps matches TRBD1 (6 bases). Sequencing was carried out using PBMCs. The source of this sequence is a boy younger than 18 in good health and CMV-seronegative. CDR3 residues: CASSLGAGAETQYF. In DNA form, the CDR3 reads TGTGCCAGCAGCTTGGGGGCAGGGGCCGAGACCCAGTACTTC.